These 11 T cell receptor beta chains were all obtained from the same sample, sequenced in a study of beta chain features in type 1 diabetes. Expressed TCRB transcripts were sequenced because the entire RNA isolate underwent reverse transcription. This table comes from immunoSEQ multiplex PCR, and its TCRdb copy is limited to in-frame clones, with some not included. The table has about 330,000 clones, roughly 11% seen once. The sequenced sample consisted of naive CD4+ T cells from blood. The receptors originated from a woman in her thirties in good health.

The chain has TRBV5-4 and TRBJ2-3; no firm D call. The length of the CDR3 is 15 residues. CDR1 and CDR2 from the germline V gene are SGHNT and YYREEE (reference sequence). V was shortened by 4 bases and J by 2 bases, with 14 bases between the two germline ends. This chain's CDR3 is CASSPLDGFTDTQYF. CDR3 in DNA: TGTGCCAGCAGCCCGCTAGACGGGTTCACAGATACGCAGTATTTT.

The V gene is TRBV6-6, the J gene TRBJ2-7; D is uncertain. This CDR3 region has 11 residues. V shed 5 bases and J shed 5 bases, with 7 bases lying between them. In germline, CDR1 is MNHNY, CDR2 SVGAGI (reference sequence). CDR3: CASSISDEQYF. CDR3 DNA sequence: TGTGCCAGCAGTATCAGCGACGAGCAGTACTTC.

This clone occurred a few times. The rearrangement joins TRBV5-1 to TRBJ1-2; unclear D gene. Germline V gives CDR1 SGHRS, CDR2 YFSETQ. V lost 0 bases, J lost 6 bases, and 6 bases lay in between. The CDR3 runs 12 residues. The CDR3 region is CASSLAQDGYTF. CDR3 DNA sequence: TGCGCCAGCAGCTTGGCGCAGGATGGCTACACCTTC.

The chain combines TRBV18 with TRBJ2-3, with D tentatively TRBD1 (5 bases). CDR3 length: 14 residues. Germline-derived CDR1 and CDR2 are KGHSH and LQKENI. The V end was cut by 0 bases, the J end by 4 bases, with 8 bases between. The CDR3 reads CASSPPQGPDTQYF. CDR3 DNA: TGTGCCAGCTCACCACCGCAGGGCCCAGATACGCAGTATTTT.

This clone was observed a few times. The CDR3 bases are TGTGCCAGCAGCGCGGACAGGAATCAGCCCCAGCATTTT. This encodes CASSADRNQPQHF. The chain recombines TRBV7-3 with TRBJ1-5, with 7 positions matching TRBD1. The V gene end was trimmed by 5 bases and the J gene end by 4 bases; junction bases not matched to a gene: 2. The germline V gene has CDR1 SGHTA and CDR2 FQGTGA. The CDR3 is 13 residues long.

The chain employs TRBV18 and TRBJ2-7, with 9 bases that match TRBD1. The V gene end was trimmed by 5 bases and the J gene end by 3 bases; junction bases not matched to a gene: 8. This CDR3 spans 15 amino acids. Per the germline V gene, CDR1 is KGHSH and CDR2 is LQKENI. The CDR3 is CASSSVGQGFYEQYF. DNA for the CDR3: TGTGCCAGCTCATCGGTGGGACAGGGTTTCTACGAGCAGTACTTC.

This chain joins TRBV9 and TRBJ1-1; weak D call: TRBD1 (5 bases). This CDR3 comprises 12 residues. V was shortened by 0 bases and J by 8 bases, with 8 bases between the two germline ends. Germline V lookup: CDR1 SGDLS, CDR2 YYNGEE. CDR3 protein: CASSVDAGEAFF. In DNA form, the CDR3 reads TGTGCCAGCAGCGTAGACGCAGGGGAAGCTTTCTTT. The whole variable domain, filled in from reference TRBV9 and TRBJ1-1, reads DSGVTQTPKHLITATGQRVTLRCSPRSGDLSVYWYQQSLDQGLQFLIQYYNGEERAKGNILERFSAQQFPDLHSELNLSSLELGDSALYFCASSVDAGEAFFGQGTRLTVV.

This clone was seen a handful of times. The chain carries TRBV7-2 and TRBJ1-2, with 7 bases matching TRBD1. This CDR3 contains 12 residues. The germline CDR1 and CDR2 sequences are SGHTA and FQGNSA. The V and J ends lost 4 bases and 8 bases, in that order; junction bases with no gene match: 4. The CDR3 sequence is CASSSDRVGYTF. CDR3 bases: TGTGCCAGCAGCTCAGACAGGGTCGGCTACACCTTC.

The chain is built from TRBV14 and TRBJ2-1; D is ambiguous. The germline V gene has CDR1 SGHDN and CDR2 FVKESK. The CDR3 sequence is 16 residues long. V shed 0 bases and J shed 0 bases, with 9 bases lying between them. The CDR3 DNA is TGTGCCAGCAGCCAAGAGTGGTTTAGCTCCTACAATGAGCAGTTCTTC. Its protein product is CASSQEWFSSYNEQFF.

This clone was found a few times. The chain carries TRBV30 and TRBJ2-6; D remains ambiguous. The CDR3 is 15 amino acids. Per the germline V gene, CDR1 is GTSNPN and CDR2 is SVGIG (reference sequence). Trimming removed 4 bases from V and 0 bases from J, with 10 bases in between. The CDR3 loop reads CAWTQAISGANVLTF. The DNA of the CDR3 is TGTGCCTGGACTCAGGCAATCTCTGGGGCCAACGTCCTGACTTTC. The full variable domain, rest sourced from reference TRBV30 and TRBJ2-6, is SQTIHQWPATLVQPVGSPLSLECTVEGTSNPNLYWYRQAAGRGLQLLFYSVGIGQISSEVPQNLSASRPQDRQFILSSKKLLLSDSGFYLCAWTQAISGANVLTFGAGSRLTVL.

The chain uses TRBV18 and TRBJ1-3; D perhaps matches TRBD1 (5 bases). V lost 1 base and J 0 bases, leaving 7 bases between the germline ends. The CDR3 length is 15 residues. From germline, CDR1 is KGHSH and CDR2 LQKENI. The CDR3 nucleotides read TGTGCCAGCTCACCACAGGGGAACTCTGGAAACACCATATATTTT. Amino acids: CASSPQGNSGNTIYF.